The rows below give T cell receptor beta chains drawn from one sample of a study of radiation and T cells in renal cell carcinoma. Method: immunoSEQ multiplex PCR; TCRdb's copy keeps in-frame clones and lacks some. This sample has 40,000 to 50,000 clones, with approximately 80% found just once. The sample in question was blood, obtained from a patient whose treatment included radiotherapy and nephrectomy. The receptor set was obtained from a woman in her sixties or seventies with renal cell carcinoma. The CDR3 runs from the conserved cysteine through the conserved F or W. A D gene is named only where the DNA matches it firmly. The listing skips clone size in some rows; elsewhere it reads once, few, many or a size class.

DNA: TGTGCCAGCAGCGTAGCACAGGCGGGCACCGGGGAGCTGTTTTTT
CDR3: CASSVAQAGTGELFF
J: TRBJ2-2
D: -
V: TRBV9
size: -

DNA: TGCGCCAGCAGCCCTGGGAGGGGGAATGAAAAACTGTTTTTT
CDR3: CASSPGRGNEKLFF
J: TRBJ1-4
D: -
V: TRBV5-1
size: -

DNA: TGTGCCAGCAGCTTGGGACTAGAGGGCATAAATGAGCAGTTCTTC
CDR3: CASSLGLEGINEQFF
J: TRBJ2-1
D: -
V: TRBV5-4
size: -

DNA: TGTGCCAGCAGCTTATGGCCTAATGAGCAGTTCTTC
CDR3: CASSLWPNEQFF
J: TRBJ2-1
D: -
V: TRBV11-3
size: -

DNA: TGTGCCAGCAGCTTAGGTGTCCACTCCTACGAGCAGTACTTC
CDR3: CASSLGVHSYEQYF
J: TRBJ2-7
D: -
V: TRBV7-2
size: -

DNA: TGTGCCAGCTCACCGAACTCGGACAGTACCTACGAGCAGTACTTC
CDR3: CASSPNSDSTYEQYF
J: TRBJ2-7
D: -
V: TRBV18
size: -

DNA: TGCAGGGCTAAGGGGGATGGCTACACCTTC
CDR3: CRAKGDGYTF
J: TRBJ1-2
D: -
V: TRBV29-1
size: once

DNA: TGTGCCAGCAGCTTAGGTGGCACAGATACGCAGTATTTT
CDR3: CASSLGGTDTQYF
J: TRBJ2-3
D: -
V: TRBV7-9
size: -

DNA: TGTGCCAGCAGCACCGCCCCAGGTTCTTCCTACGAGCAGTACTTC
CDR3: CASSTAPGSSYEQYF
J: TRBJ2-7
D: -
V: TRBV27
size: -

DNA: TGCGCCAGCAGCTTGGAGTCAGGGGTGGGCAATTCACCCCTCCACTTT
CDR3: CASSLESGVGNSPLHF
J: TRBJ1-6
D: -
V: TRBV5-1
size: -

DNA: TGTGCCAGCAGTTCCACGGGACTTTTCGTAGAAGAGACCCAGTACTTC
CDR3: CASSSTGLFVEETQYF
J: TRBJ2-5
D: -
V: TRBV2
size: -

DNA: TGTGCCAGCAGACCGACAGGGGACATCACTGAAGCTTTCTTT
CDR3: CASRPTGDITEAFF
J: TRBJ1-1
D: TRBD1
V: TRBV6-5
size: few

DNA: TGTGCCAGCAGCGTAGGGCTCGGGGGGGCCTGGAATGAGCAGTTCTTC
CDR3: CASSVGLGGAWNEQFF
J: TRBJ2-1
D: TRBD2
V: TRBV9
size: many

DNA: TGTGCCAGCAGCTTAGCCCGGATGGGACAGAGCTTCACCGGGGAGCTGTTTTTT
CDR3: CASSLARMGQSFTGELFF
J: TRBJ2-2
D: TRBD1
V: TRBV11-3
size: -

DNA: TGCGCCAGCAGCCTGGTGGGGGGAGAATTGAACACTGAAGCTTTCTTT
CDR3: CASSLVGGELNTEAFF
J: TRBJ1-1
D: -
V: TRBV4-1
size: -

DNA: TGTGCCAGCAGCAGTGGGGGGGAGCAGTACTTC
CDR3: CASSSGGEQYF
J: TRBJ2-7
D: -
V: TRBV7-6
size: -

DNA: TGTGCCAGCAGCCTGCGTCTCTCCTACCGCACAGATACGCAGTATTTT
CDR3: CASSLRLSYRTDTQYF
J: TRBJ2-3
D: -
V: TRBV7-2
size: few

DNA: TGTGCCATCAGTGAGGCCCAGTATCAGCCCCAGCATTTT
CDR3: CAISEAQYQPQHF
J: TRBJ1-5
D: -
V: TRBV10-3
size: -

DNA: TGCGCCAGCAGCCAAGACTTCCGTCCCGGGGGCACCGGGGAGCTGTTTTTT
CDR3: CASSQDFRPGGTGELFF
J: TRBJ2-2
D: -
V: TRBV4-3
size: -

DNA: TGTGCCAGCAGCGATGGTAGGATAGGCACTGAAGCTTTCTTT
CDR3: CASSDGRIGTEAFF
J: TRBJ1-1
D: -
V: TRBV9
size: -

DNA: TGTGCCAGTAGTCACCGGGACTATGCGGTCTACGAGCAGTACTTC
CDR3: CASSHRDYAVYEQYF
J: TRBJ2-7
D: TRBD2
V: TRBV19
size: -

DNA: TGCGCCAGCAGTCCCGAGGGCGGTTTCTTT
CDR3: CASSPEGGFF
J: TRBJ1-1
D: -
V: TRBV10-1
size: -

DNA: TGCGCCAGCAGCGGGGGACTAGCAGCCTACAATGAGCAGTTCTTC
CDR3: CASSGGLAAYNEQFF
J: TRBJ2-1
D: TRBD2
V: TRBV5-1
size: -

DNA: TGCGCCAGCAGCTTGGTCCTAGCGGGGGGGTACAATGAGCAGTTCTTC
CDR3: CASSLVLAGGYNEQFF
J: TRBJ2-1
D: TRBD2
V: TRBV5-1
size: -

DNA: TGCGCCAGCAGCCAAGAGGACCGGGACAGGGAGTATGGCTACACCTTC
CDR3: CASSQEDRDREYGYTF
J: TRBJ1-2
D: TRBD1
V: TRBV4-1
size: -

DNA: TGTGCCAGCAGCTTGGGACAGGTCGGGTACGAGCAGTACTTC
CDR3: CASSLGQVGYEQYF
J: TRBJ2-7
D: TRBD1
V: TRBV7-2
size: -

DNA: TGTGCCAGCAGCTTAGCCCCTAGGGTTAGCGTGGCGGAGACCCAGTACTTC
CDR3: CASSLAPRVSVAETQYF
J: TRBJ2-5
D: -
V: TRBV7-2
size: -

DNA: TGCAGCGTTCGGGACATCAATCAGCCCCAGCATTTT
CDR3: CSVRDINQPQHF
J: TRBJ1-5
D: -
V: TRBV29-1
size: -

DNA: TGTGCCAGCAGTGCGACAGGAACAGCCTACGAGCAGTACTTC
CDR3: CASSATGTAYEQYF
J: TRBJ2-7
D: -
V: TRBV2
size: few

DNA: TGCGCCAGCAGCTTGGCTGGAGGGATAAGCTCTGGAAACACCATATATTTT
CDR3: CASSLAGGISSGNTIYF
J: TRBJ1-3
D: -
V: TRBV5-1
size: -

DNA: TGTGCCAGCAGTGAACTCAGGGCCGGCTACACCTTC
CDR3: CASSELRAGYTF
J: TRBJ1-2
D: -
V: TRBV6-1
size: -

DNA: TGTGCCAGTACCGAGACTAGCGGCAGGATCAATGAGCAGTTCTTC
CDR3: CASTETSGRINEQFF
J: TRBJ2-1
D: TRBD2
V: TRBV19
size: -

DNA: TGTGCCAGCAGCTTAAGTGGCAGGCGGTCTAGCACAGATACGCAGTATTTT
CDR3: CASSLSGRRSSTDTQYF
J: TRBJ2-3
D: -
V: TRBV7-3
size: -

DNA: TGCGCCAGTAGCCACCCGGGCAGCAATCAGCCCCAGCATTTT
CDR3: CASSHPGSNQPQHF
J: TRBJ1-5
D: -
V: TRBV10-2
size: few